This record covers a single T cell receptor (beta chain). The antigen is not known. Sequencing used immunoSEQ multiplex PCR; TCRdb keeps in-frame clones, though not all of them. In the table there are 65,000 to 70,000 clones, 82% of which are singletons. This sample was included in a study of OX40 agonist ivuxolimab in advanced cancers. Study observations and caveats: Among expanded peripheral T cells, antigen specificity went undetermined.

This specimen consisted of CD4+ or CD8+ T cells sorted from blood, obtained in a trial of the OX40 agonist ivuxolimab. This receptor was taken from an adult with an advanced solid tumor such as melanoma, head and neck, liver or kidney cancer.

The CDR3 nucleotides read TGTGCCAGCAGCTTAAAAGTGACAGAAATCTACGAGCAGTACTTC. It specifies CASSLKVTEIYEQYF. The rearrangement links TRBV7-3 to TRBJ2-7; tentative D call: TRBD1 (5 bases). Germline V gives CDR1 SGHTA, CDR2 FQGTGA. This CDR3 is built from 15 residues. V was shortened by 1 base and J by 3 bases, with 13 bases between the two germline ends.